This T cell receptor (beta chain) comes out of a study of CD8 T cells in Susac syndrome. Reverse transcription of about 0.45 to 1 ug RNA was performed with random hexamers. Amplification of TCR beta CDR3 used immunoSEQ multiplex PCR across 54 Vbeta and 13 Jbeta. Each CDR3 protein is one row after TCRdb ran MiXCR on the immunoSEQ multiplex PCR reads. The sample shows 120,000 to 150,000 distinct CDR3 sequences, approximately 96% of them seen only once. TCR beta sequencing was performed on blood CD8+ and CD4+ T cells. With 3 bases clipped from V and 9 bases from J, the junction kept 18 bases outside the gene matches. The CDR3 loop spans 18 amino acids. Per germline, CDR1 SQVTM and CDR2 ANQGSEA.

The TCR was taken from a human donor with multiple sclerosis. This chain joins TRBV29-1 and TRBJ2-1, with 12 bases identical to TRBD2. Sequencing used CD4+ T cells from PBMCs. CDR3 sequence: CSVEAKGNILAGGIEQFF. The CDR3 region has the DNA TGCAGCGTTGAGGCCAAGGGAAACATTCTAGCGGGAGGGATTGAGCAGTTCTTC.